Sequencing of this T cell receptor (beta chain) was carried out in a study of technical replicates of blood from several donors. Germline V gene lookup returns CDR1 MGHDK and CDR2 SYGVNS. V lost 0 bases to trimming and J lost 2 bases; unmatched junction nucleotides: 6. The length of the CDR3 is 17 residues. The protocol was immunoSEQ multiplex PCR, while the TCRdb copy is restricted to in-frame clones and leaves out a portion. The profile covers 98,000 or so clones, with 95% appearing a single time and more than 0.2% taken by the ten largest. The gene calls are TRBV25-1 and TRBJ2-2, with 7 bases identical to TRBD1. Sequencing used T cells isolated from PBMCs. This TCR derives from a human donor in good health. The DNA of the CDR3 is TGTGCCAGCAGTGAATACGAGACAGGGCTCAACACCGGGGAGCTGTTTTTT. It specifies CASSEYETGLNTGELFF.